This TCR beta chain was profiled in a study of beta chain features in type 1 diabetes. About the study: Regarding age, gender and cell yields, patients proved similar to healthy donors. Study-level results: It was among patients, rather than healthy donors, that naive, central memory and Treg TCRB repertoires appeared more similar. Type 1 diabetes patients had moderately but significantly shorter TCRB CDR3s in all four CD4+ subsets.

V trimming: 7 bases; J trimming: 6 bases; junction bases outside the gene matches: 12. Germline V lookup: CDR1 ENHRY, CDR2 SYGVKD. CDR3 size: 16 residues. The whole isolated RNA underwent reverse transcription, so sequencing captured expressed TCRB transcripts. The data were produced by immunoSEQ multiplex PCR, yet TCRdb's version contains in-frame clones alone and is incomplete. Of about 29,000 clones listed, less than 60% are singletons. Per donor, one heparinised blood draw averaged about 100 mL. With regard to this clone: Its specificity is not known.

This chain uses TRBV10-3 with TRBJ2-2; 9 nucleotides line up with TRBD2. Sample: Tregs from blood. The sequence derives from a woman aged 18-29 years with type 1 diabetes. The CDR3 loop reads CAITDSSAGGAGELFF. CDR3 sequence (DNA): TGTGCCATCACCGACTCCTCAGCGGGAGGAGCCGGGGAGCTGTTTTTT.